Shown below are 21 T cell receptor beta chains from a single sample sequenced in a study of early T cells in non-severe SARS-CoV-2 infection (dated by TCRdb to the early 2020s). Libraries were made using 5' RACE. The sample was run on a NextSeq 500. TCRdb reanalyzed the raw reads on its own, using fastp at Q25 for trimming and MiXCR for clone calling, and kept in-frame beta chains. Rows are combined by CDR3 protein, so each entry shows the most common genes and DNA. In all, the sample holds roughly 53,000 distinct CDR3 sequences, and 12% of those were seen once. The ten largest clones capture 2.5% of the sample. This specimen consisted of whole blood, obtained at baseline. These receptors were taken from an adult who was a healthcare worker with PCR-confirmed SARS-CoV-2 infection or an uninfected control (not recorded which).

The chain is built from TRBV2 and TRBJ1-5; TRBD1 matches 8 bases. CDR3 length: 14 residues. J was trimmed by 7 bases and V by 4 bases; bases with no gene match: 6. Germline-derived CDR1 and CDR2 are SNHLY and FYNNEI. The CDR3 loop reads CASSGGQGGQPQHF. DNA for the CDR3: TGTGCCAGCAGTGGAGGACAGGGCGGGCAGCCCCAGCATTTT.

This clonotype was seen only a few times. V gene TRBV14 combines with J gene TRBJ1-2; no firm D call. Deletions cut 4 bases from V and 2 bases from J, with 14 bases between. This CDR3 is 15 amino acids long. CDR1 and CDR2 (germline): SGHDN, FVKESK. This CDR3 reads CASSPLQTANYGYTF. The CDR3 DNA follows: TGTGCCAGCAGCCCGCTACAAACAGCCAACTATGGCTACACCTTC.

The chain has TRBV6-5 and TRBJ2-2; 11 positions match TRBD1. J lost 3 bases, V lost 2 bases, and 11 bases had no gene match. Germline V gene sequence: CDR1 MNHEY, CDR2 SVGAGI. The CDR3 extends over 19 amino acids. This chain's CDR3 is CASSYVGQGAKKDTGELFF. DNA for the CDR3: TGTGCCAGCAGTTACGTAGGACAGGGGGCGAAGAAGGACACCGGGGAGCTGTTTTTT.

J is TRBJ1-2 and V is TRBV12-3 or TRBV12-4; the D gene is possibly TRBD1 (6 bases). The CDR3 is made up of 14 amino acids. V shed 3 bases and J shed 3 bases, with 11 bases lying between them. In nucleotides, the CDR3 is TGTGCCAGCAGTTTCTGGGGGCGATACTATGGCTACACCTTC. Encoded protein: CASSFWGRYYGYTF.

The sample holds a few counts of this clonotype. This rearrangement joins TRBV9 to TRBJ2-7, with a possible D match to TRBD1 (6 bases). The CDR3 contains 15 residues. The germline V gene has CDR1 SGDLS and CDR2 YYNGEE. The V end lost 4 bases, the J end lost 3 bases, and 17 bases lay between the germline ends. Here the CDR3 DNA reads TGTGCCAGCAGCCCGCAAACCGGGACAAGCTACGAGCAGTACTTC. This encodes CASSPQTGTSYEQYF.

This clonotype has just a few counts. The chain employs TRBV6-6 and TRBJ1-5; tentatively, D is TRBD1 (5 bases). Germline CDR1 and CDR2: MNHNY and SVGAGI (reference sequence). The CDR3 loop spans 14 amino acids. The germline V and J ends were trimmed by 11 bases and 0 bases, with 14 bases remaining between them. As DNA, the CDR3 is TGTGCCTCCCGACAGAGTTATAGCAATCAGCCCCAGCATTTT. It is translated as CASRQSYSNQPQHF.

This clonotype has only a few counts. The chain carries TRBV7-8 and TRBJ2-1; the match to TRBD2 covers 15 bases. CDR1 and CDR2 from the germline V gene are SGHVS and FQNEAQ. Germline trimming cut 4 bases from V and 0 bases from J; bases unmatched to any gene: 13. The CDR3 is 21 residues long. CDR3 sequence: CASSWPMGLAGGGSSYNEQFF. DNA of the CDR3: TGTGCCAGCAGCTGGCCTATGGGACTAGCGGGAGGCGGTAGCTCCTACAATGAGCAGTTCTTC.

A few counts support this clonotype. This chain joins TRBV7-9 and TRBJ2-3; 11 nucleotides agree with TRBD2. J was trimmed by 4 bases and V by 1 base; bases with no gene match: 4. The CDR3 has 16 amino acids. In germline, CDR1 is SEHNR, CDR2 FQNEAQ (reference sequence). This chain's CDR3 is CASSLGLAGGPDTQYF. The CDR3 nucleotides are TGTGCCAGCAGCTTAGGCCTAGCGGGAGGACCAGATACGCAGTATTTT.

This clonotype was detected many times. The chain uses TRBV20-1 and TRBJ2-5; TRBD2 agrees at 11 bases. The CDR3 consists of 14 residues. Germline CDR1 DFQATT, CDR2 SNEGSKA (reference sequence). Losses at the gene ends were 1 base for V and 5 bases for J; bases not matched to a gene: 3. The CDR3 nucleotides read TGCAGTGCTAGAGCACTAGCGGGAGCGGAGACCCAGTACTTC. The encoded protein is CSARALAGAETQYF.

This clonotype was seen more than once but under ten times. The chain has TRBV28 and TRBJ2-5; TRBD1 agrees at 8 bases. Germline V gene data show CDR1 as MDHEN and CDR2 as SYDVKM. V dropped 2 bases and J dropped 10; count of bases not matched to a gene: 9. There are 14 residues in the CDR3. CDR3 in DNA: TGTGCCAGCAGTTTACCTGGGGACAGGAGAGACCAGTACTTC. Protein: CASSLPGDRRDQYF.

There are many counts of this clonotype. The genes are TRBV5-5 and TRBJ2-7; no reliable D call. The CDR3 loop spans 12 amino acids. Trimming took 2 bases from V and 3 from J, leaving 6 bases between them. CDR1 and CDR2 (germline): SGHKS, YYEKEE (reference sequence). CDR3 nucleotide sequence: TGTGCCAGCAGCTTCGGGTACTACGAGCAGTACTTC. It translates to CASSFGYYEQYF.

Only a few counts were recorded for this clonotype. The chain uses TRBV10-3 and TRBJ1-1; TRBD1 is a possible D gene (5 bases). Trimming shortened V by 7 bases and J by 6 bases, and 18 bases separated the two germline ends. The germline CDR1 and CDR2 sequences are ENHRY and SYGVKD. The CDR3 is 14 residues long. Here the CDR3 reads CAIKEGRDGPEAFF. DNA of the CDR3: TGTGCCATCAAAGAGGGCAGGGATGGTCCTGAAGCTTTCTTT.

This clonotype was counted between two and nine times. This chain uses TRBV24-1 with TRBJ2-4, with 7 bases identical to TRBD1. The CDR3 length is 14 residues. The J segment lost 10 bases and the V segment lost 0 bases, leaving 5 bases of the junction unmatched. In germline, CDR1 is KGHDR, CDR2 SFDVKD. CDR3 amino acids: CATSDLQTGDIQYF. CDR3 coding DNA: TGTGCCACCAGTGATTTGCAAACAGGGGATATTCAGTACTTC.

The chain links TRBV29-1 to TRBJ2-3; D gene uncertain. CDR3 length: 11 residues. The germline V and J ends were trimmed by 4 bases and 10 bases, with 12 bases remaining between them. Germline V gene data show CDR1 as SQVTM and CDR2 as ANQGSEA. The DNA of the CDR3 is TGCAGCGTTGGGGTCATCCATTCGCAGTATTTT. Residues: CSVGVIHSQYF.

J is TRBJ2-1 and V is TRBV27; the D gene is possibly TRBD1 (6 bases). The CDR3 has 15 amino acids. The germline CDR1 and CDR2 sequences are MNHEY and SMNVEV (reference sequence). V shed 4 bases and J shed 0 bases, with 10 bases lying between them. The CDR3 sequence: CASSSLGHSYNEQFF. The CDR3 DNA sequence: TGTGCCAGCAGTTCCTTGGGACACTCCTACAATGAGCAGTTCTTC.

This clonotype was recorded a few times. V and J are TRBV11-2 and TRBJ2-2; 11 bases map to TRBD2. This CDR3 comprises 16 residues. Trimming removed 4 bases from V and 1 base from J; junction bases left unmatched: 2. CDR1 SGHAT and CDR2 FQNNGV come from the germline V gene. DNA for the CDR3: TGTGCCAGCAGCTCGACTAGCGGGGTGAACACCGGGGAGCTGTTTTTT. It specifies CASSSTSGVNTGELFF.

This clonotype was observed many times. V usage is TRBV18 and J usage is TRBJ2-3; the D is unclear. The CDR3 is 16 amino acids. Germline V gene lookup returns CDR1 KGHSH and CDR2 LQKENI. Trimming left V 0 bases short and J 0 bases short, with 10 bases between. The CDR3 loop is CASSPPAAGSTDTQYF. CDR3 in DNA: TGTGCCAGCTCACCACCGGCAGCAGGTAGCACAGATACGCAGTATTTT.

The rearrangement uses TRBV7-2 and TRBJ2-5; perhaps TRBD2 as D (6 bases). Germline V gene data show CDR1 as SGHTA and CDR2 as FQGNSA. The length of the CDR3 is 15 residues. V dropped 3 bases and J dropped 4 bases, with 15 bases sitting between them. CDR3 sequence reads: CASSLEGRYGETQYF. Here the CDR3 DNA reads TGTGCCAGCAGCTTGGAAGGGAGGTATGGAGAGACCCAGTACTTC. Full variable domain (missing parts from reference TRBV7-2 and TRBJ2-5): GAGVSQSPSNKVTEKGKDVELRCDPISGHTALYWYRQSLGQGLEFLIYFQGNSAPDKSGLPSDRFSAERTGGSVSTLTIQRTQQEDSAVYLCASSLEGRYGETQYFGPGTRLLVL.

This clonotype was counted a few times. The chain couples TRBV28 to TRBJ2-4, with a tentative D call TRBD2 (6 bases). The V gene lost 4 bases and the J gene lost 4 bases, with 11 bases spanning the gap. The CDR3 contains 14 residues. The germline gives CDR1 MDHEN, CDR2 SYDVKM. The CDR3 DNA follows: TGTGCCAGCAGTTCCTGGCGGGGAAAAAACATTCAGTACTTC. It is translated as CASSSWRGKNIQYF.

This clonotype was seen a few times. The chain links TRBV19 to TRBJ2-7, with D perhaps matching TRBD1 or TRBD2 (5 bases each). From germline, CDR1 is LNHDA and CDR2 SQIVND (reference sequence). Trimming removed 6 bases at V and 2 bases at J, with 14 bases between. The CDR3 spans 14 residues. The CDR3 DNA reads as TGTGCCAGTAGCCGGGACGATCGGGCCTACGAGCAGTACTTC. Its translation is CASSRDDRAYEQYF.

The chain carries TRBV7-2 and TRBJ2-3, with 12 bases that match TRBD2. Germline V lookup: CDR1 SGHTA, CDR2 FQGNSA. V gave up 6 bases and J gave up 6 bases; unmatched junction bases: 10. The CDR3 is 16 residues long. Here the CDR3 reads CASRGGGLAGSDTQYF. CDR3 bases: TGTGCCAGCAGGGGAGGAGGACTAGCGGGATCGGATACGCAGTATTTT. The full variable domain, completed using reference TRBV7-2 and TRBJ2-3, is GAGVSQSPSNKVTEKGKDVELRCDPISGHTALYWYRQSLGQGLEFLIYFQGNSAPDKSGLPSDRFSAERTGGSVSTLTIQRTQQEDSAVYLCASRGGGLAGSDTQYFGPGTRLTVL.